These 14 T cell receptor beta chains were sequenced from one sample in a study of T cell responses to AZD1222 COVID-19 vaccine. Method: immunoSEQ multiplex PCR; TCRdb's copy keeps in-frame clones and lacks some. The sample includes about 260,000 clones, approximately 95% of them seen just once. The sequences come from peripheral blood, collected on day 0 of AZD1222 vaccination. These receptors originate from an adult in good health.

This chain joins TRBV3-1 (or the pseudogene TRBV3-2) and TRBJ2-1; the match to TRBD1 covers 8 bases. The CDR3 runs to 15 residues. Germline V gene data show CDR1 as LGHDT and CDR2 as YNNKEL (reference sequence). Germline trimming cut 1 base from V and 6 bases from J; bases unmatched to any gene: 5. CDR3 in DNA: TGTGCCAGCAGCCAAGGGACAGGGCTAGGCAATGAGCAGTTCTTC. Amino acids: CASSQGTGLGNEQFF.

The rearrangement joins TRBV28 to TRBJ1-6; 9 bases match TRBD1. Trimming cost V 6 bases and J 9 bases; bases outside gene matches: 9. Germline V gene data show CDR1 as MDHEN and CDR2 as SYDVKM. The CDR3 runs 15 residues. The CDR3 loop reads CASRPTGTGISPLHF. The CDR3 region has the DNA TGTGCCAGCAGGCCAACCGGGACAGGGATTTCACCCCTCCACTTT.

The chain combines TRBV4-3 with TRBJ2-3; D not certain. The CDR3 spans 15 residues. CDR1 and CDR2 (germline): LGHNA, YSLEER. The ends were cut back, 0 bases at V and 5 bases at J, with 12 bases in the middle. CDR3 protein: CASSQDGREVDTQYF. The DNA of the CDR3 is TGCGCCAGCAGCCAAGATGGTAGAGAAGTAGATACGCAGTATTTT.

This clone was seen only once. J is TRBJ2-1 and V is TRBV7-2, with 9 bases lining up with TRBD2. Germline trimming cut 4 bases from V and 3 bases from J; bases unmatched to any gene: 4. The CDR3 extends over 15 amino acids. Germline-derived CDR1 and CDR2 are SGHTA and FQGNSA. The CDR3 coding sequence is TGTGCCAGCAGCTCCCTAGCGGGGTTCTACAATGAGCAGTTCTTC. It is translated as CASSSLAGFYNEQFF. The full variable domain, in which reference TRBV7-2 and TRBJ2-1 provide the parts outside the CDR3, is GAGVSQSPSNKVTEKGKDVELRCDPISGHTALYWYRQSLGQGLEFLIYFQGNSAPDKSGLPSDRFSAERTGGSVSTLTIQRTQQEDSAVYLCASSSLAGFYNEQFFGPGTRLTVL.

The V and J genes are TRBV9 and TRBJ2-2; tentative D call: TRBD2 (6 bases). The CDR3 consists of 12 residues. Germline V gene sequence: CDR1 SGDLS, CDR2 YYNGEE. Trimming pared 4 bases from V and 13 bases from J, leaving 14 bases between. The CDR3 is CASSTGEGRLFF. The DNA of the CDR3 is TGTGCCAGCAGCACGGGGGAAGGACGGCTGTTTTTT.

The CDR3 region is CASSDHGQAGYTF. The CDR3 nucleotides read TGTGCCAGCAGCGACCACGGGCAGGCTGGCTACACCTTC. The rearrangement uses TRBV9 and TRBJ1-2; no reliable D call. Trimming removed 3 bases from V and 7 bases from J, with 13 bases in between. Germline CDR1 SGDLS, CDR2 YYNGEE. The CDR3 contains 13 residues.

CDR3 region: CASSLGAPGPQHF. The CDR3 DNA reads TGTGCCAGCAGTTTAGGGGCTCCCGGCCCCCAGCATTTT. The chain has TRBV28 and TRBJ1-5; D may be TRBD1 (5 bases). The ends were cut back, 2 bases at V and 10 bases at J, with 12 bases in the middle. The CDR3 runs 13 residues. Germline lookup yields CDR1 MDHEN and CDR2 SYDVKM.

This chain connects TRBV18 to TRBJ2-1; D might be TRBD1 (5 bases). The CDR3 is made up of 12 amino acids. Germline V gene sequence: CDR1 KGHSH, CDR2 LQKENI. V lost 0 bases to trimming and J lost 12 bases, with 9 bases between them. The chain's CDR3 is CASSPPAGRQFF. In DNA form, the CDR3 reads TGTGCCAGCTCACCACCGGCAGGGCGGCAGTTCTTC.

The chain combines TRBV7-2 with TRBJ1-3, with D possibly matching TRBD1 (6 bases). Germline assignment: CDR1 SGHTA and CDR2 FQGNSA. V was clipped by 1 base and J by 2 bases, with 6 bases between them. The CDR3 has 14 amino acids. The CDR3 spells CASSLGTAGNTIYF. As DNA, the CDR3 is TGTGCCAGCAGCTTAGGGACAGCTGGAAACACCATATATTTT. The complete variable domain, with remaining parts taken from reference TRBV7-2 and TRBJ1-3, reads GAGVSQSPSNKVTEKGKDVELRCDPISGHTALYWYRQSLGQGLEFLIYFQGNSAPDKSGLPSDRFSAERTGGSVSTLTIQRTQQEDSAVYLCASSLGTAGNTIYFGEGSWLTVV.

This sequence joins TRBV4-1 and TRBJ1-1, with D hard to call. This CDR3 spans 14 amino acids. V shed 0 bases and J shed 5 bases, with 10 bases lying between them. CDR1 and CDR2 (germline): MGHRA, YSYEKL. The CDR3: CASSQELLGTEAFF. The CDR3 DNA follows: TGCGCCAGCAGCCAAGAATTATTGGGGACTGAAGCTTTCTTT.

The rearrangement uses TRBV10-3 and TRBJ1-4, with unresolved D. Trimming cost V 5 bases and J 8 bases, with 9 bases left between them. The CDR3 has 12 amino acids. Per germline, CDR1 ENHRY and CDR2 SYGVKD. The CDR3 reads CAISPDWEKLFF. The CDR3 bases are TGTGCCATCAGTCCAGACTGGGAAAAACTGTTTTTT.

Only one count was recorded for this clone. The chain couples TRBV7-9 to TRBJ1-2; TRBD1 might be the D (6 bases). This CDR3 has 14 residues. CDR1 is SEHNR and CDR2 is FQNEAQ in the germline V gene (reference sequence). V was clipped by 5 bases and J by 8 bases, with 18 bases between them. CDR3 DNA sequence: TGTGCCAGCAGCATTACAGGGAAAGGAGAAGGCTACACCTTC. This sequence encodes CASSITGKGEGYTF.

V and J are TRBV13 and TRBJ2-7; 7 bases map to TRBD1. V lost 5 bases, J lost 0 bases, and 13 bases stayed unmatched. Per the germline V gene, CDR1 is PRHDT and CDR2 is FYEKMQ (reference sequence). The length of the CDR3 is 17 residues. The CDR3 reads CASSQGPDRANSYEQYF. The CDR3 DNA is TGTGCCAGCAGCCAAGGCCCCGACAGGGCCAACTCCTACGAGCAGTACTTC.

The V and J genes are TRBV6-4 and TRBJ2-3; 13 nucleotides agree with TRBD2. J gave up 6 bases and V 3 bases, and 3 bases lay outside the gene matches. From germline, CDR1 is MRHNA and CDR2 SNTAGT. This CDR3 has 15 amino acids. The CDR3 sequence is CASSEGTSGMDTQYF. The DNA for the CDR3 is TGTGCCAGCAGTGAAGGGACTAGCGGGATGGATACGCAGTATTTT.